This T cell receptor (beta chain) came from a study of early T cells in non-severe SARS-CoV-2 infection. Study-wide context: The study sequenced bulk RNA from unsorted whole blood, with chains unpaired. Findings of the study overall: The study's VDJdb matching favored anti-spike CD8 responses and missed private and CD4 specificities.

Turning to this clonotype: What it recognizes is unknown.

As part of library construction, unique molecular identifiers were attached to individual cDNA molecules. TCRdb passed the 5' RACE reads through MiXCR, listing each CDR3 protein once. The sample consists of 65,000 to 85,000 distinct CDR3 sequences, about 13% of them appearing once. The V gene lost 6 bases and the J gene lost 7 bases, with 15 bases spanning the gap. CDR3 length: 14 amino acids. The clonotype was recovered from an adult who was a healthcare worker with PCR-confirmed SARS-CoV-2 infection or an uninfected control (not recorded which). The chain couples TRBV12-3 or TRBV12-4 to TRBJ1-4, with D possibly being TRBD1 (6 bases). What was sequenced was whole blood. CDR3 in DNA: TGTGCCAGCAGGAAGGGGGAGAGGCGTGAAAAACTGTTTTTT. This translates into CASRKGERREKLFF.